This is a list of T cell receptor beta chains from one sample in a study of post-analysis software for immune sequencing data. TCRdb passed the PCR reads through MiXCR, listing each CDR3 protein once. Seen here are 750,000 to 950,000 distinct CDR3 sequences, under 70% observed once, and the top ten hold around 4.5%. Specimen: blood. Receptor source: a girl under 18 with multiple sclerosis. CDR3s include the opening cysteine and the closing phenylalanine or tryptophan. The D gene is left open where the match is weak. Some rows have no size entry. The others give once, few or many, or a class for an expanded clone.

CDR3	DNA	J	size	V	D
CASSLALAPGEQYF	TGTGCCAGCAGCTTAGCGTTGGCTCCGGGGGAGCAGTACTTC	TRBJ2-7	NA	TRBV7-2	NA
CAIRKSSGGSYNEQFF	TGTGCCATCAGAAAATCTAGCGGGGGGAGTTACAATGAGCAGTTCTTC	TRBJ2-1	once	TRBV10-3	TRBD2
CASSDEGLEPYNEQFF	TGTGCCAGTAGTGACGAGGGACTAGAACCCTACAATGAGCAGTTCTTC	TRBJ2-1	NA	TRBV19	TRBD2
CASSYSDRGGNQPQHF	TGTGCCAGCAGTTACTCGGACAGGGGAGGCAATCAGCCCCAGCATTTT	TRBJ1-5	few	TRBV6-6	TRBD1
CASSPWDQGFNTEAFF	TGCGCCAGCAGCCCGTGGGACCAGGGATTTAACACTGAAGCTTTCTTT	TRBJ1-1	NA	TRBV5-1	NA
CASSLGQYNEKLFF	TGTGCCAGCAGCTTGGGGCAGTATAATGAAAAACTGTTTTTT	TRBJ1-4	NA	TRBV7-9	NA
CSARGLAVENEQFF	TGCAGTGCTAGAGGACTAGCGGTAGAGAATGAGCAGTTCTTC	TRBJ2-1	few	TRBV20-1	TRBD2
CASSKEAPDRYNEQFF	TGTGCCAGCAGCAAAGAAGCACCCGACCGTTACAATGAGCAGTTCTTC	TRBJ2-1	NA	TRBV21-1	NA
CASSQGSLAGGGDIQYF	TGTGCCAGCAGCCAAGGCTCACTAGCGGGGGGTGGGGACATTCAGTACTTC	TRBJ2-4	NA	TRBV4-2	TRBD2
CASSYQSGYEQFF	TGTGCCAGCAGTTACCAGAGCGGGTATGAGCAGTTCTTC	TRBJ2-1	NA	TRBV6-6	NA
CASSPRVDVYGYTF	TGTGCCAGCAGTCCCAGAGTGGACGTCTATGGCTACACCTTC	TRBJ1-2	few	TRBV12-3/TRBV12-4	NA
CASSLESQGWKTQYF	TGTGCCAGCAGCTTAGAATCGCAGGGTTGGAAGACCCAGTACTTC	TRBJ2-5	NA	TRBV7-9	NA
CASSPRAAGENIQYF	TGTGCCAGCAGTCCACGGGCCGCTGGGGAAAACATTCAGTACTTC	TRBJ2-4	NA	TRBV27	NA
CASSYSRGLAVERYF	TGTGCCAGCAGTTACTCGAGGGGACTAGCTGTCGAGCGGTACTTC	TRBJ2-7	NA	TRBV6-5	TRBD2
CASSPENRDEQYF	TGCGCCAGCAGCCCCGAGAACAGGGACGAGCAGTACTTC	TRBJ2-7	NA	TRBV5-1	NA
CASSHHLAGGRSSYNEQFF	TGTGCCAGCAGCCATCACCTAGCGGGGGGCCGGAGCTCCTACAATGAGCAGTTCTTC	TRBJ2-1	NA	TRBV3-1	TRBD2
CASRFRVDQPQHF	TGTGCCAGCAGATTCAGGGTAGATCAGCCCCAGCATTTT	TRBJ1-5	once	TRBV12-3/TRBV12-4	NA
CASSLLAGIDEQFF	TGTGCCAGCAGTTTATTGGCAGGGATCGATGAGCAGTTCTTC	TRBJ2-1	NA	TRBV12-3/TRBV12-4	NA
CASSELAEPTDTQYF	TGTGCCAGCAGTGAACTAGCGGAGCCCACAGATACGCAGTATTTT	TRBJ2-3	medium-sized	TRBV6-4	TRBD2
CASTTGTHPYEQYF	TGCGCCAGCACAACCGGGACACATCCCTACGAGCAGTACTTC	TRBJ2-7	NA	TRBV5-1	NA
CSVEPHLTRGNTEAFF	TGCAGCGTTGAACCACACCTTACACGGGGGAACACTGAAGCTTTCTTT	TRBJ1-1	NA	TRBV29-1	NA
CASSGAGHRLYEQYF	TGTGCCAGCAGTGGGGCCGGACACCGACTATACGAGCAGTACTTC	TRBJ2-7	once	TRBV25-1	NA
CASSARPGQGGYTF	TGTGCCAGCAGTGCCCGTCCGGGGCAAGGCGGCTACACCTTC	TRBJ1-2	NA	TRBV6-1	NA
CASSYARGGGNQPQHF	TGTGCCAGCAGTTACGCCCGCGGAGGGGGGAATCAGCCCCAGCATTTT	TRBJ1-5	NA	TRBV6-6	NA
CASSSSGTSGGIDTQYF	TGTGCCAGCAGTTCCTCCGGGACTAGCGGGGGAATAGATACGCAGTATTTT	TRBJ2-3	NA	TRBV12-3/TRBV12-4	TRBD2
CASSHLDYEQYF	TGTGCCAGCAGCCATCTCGACTACGAGCAGTACTTC	TRBJ2-7	NA	TRBV3-1	NA
CASSVQDEQFF	TGCGCCAGCAGCGTACAGGATGAGCAGTTCTTC	TRBJ2-1	NA	TRBV5-1	NA
CAISDPGQGARGYTF	TGTGCCATCAGTGATCCGGGACAGGGGGCGCGAGGCTACACCTTC	TRBJ1-2	NA	TRBV10-3	TRBD1
CASSSYSLAGNYEQYF	TGTGCCAGCAGTTCCTACTCACTAGCGGGGAACTACGAGCAGTACTTC	TRBJ2-7	NA	TRBV27	TRBD2
CASSSGPKGYTF	TGTGCCAGCAGTTCCGGACCCAAGGGCTACACCTTC	TRBJ1-2	NA	TRBV12-3/TRBV12-4	NA
CASSLIPGSHYEQYF	TGTGCCAGCAGCTTAATCCCAGGGAGTCACTACGAGCAGTACTTC	TRBJ2-7	few	TRBV11-1	NA
CASGLGGGQYF	TGTGCTAGTGGTTTGGGCGGAGGGCAGTACTTC	TRBJ2-7	few	TRBV12-5	NA
CASSPGLAGVTEQFF	TGCGCCAGCAGCCCAGGACTAGCGGGAGTGACCGAGCAGTTCTTC	TRBJ2-1	NA	TRBV5-1	TRBD2
CASGQGRSPLHF	TGTGCCAGCGGACAGGGGCGGTCACCCCTCCACTTT	TRBJ1-6	few	TRBV25-1	TRBD1
CASSWQTGPDTDTQYF	TGTGCCAGCAGTTGGCAAACGGGACCAGACACAGATACGCAGTATTTT	TRBJ2-3	NA	TRBV12-3/TRBV12-4	NA
CASSLKSGGQISYEQYF	TGTGCCAGCAGCTTAAAGAGCGGGGGGCAGATCTCCTACGAGCAGTACTTC	TRBJ2-7	few	TRBV7-2	TRBD2
CASSPPGTAGGEGLFF	TGTGCCAGCTCACCACCCGGGACAGCAGGGGGAGAAGGACTGTTTTTT	TRBJ1-4	NA	TRBV18	TRBD1
CSARRGTPWVREQFF	TGCAGTGCTAGAAGGGGGACGCCCTGGGTTAGGGAGCAGTTCTTC	TRBJ2-1	NA	TRBV20-1	NA
CASTYATGRVANYGYTF	TGTGCCAGCACCTACGCAACAGGACGGGTAGCTAACTATGGCTACACCTTC	TRBJ1-2	NA	TRBV12-3/TRBV12-4	NA
CSARVRTGRDTQYF	TGCAGTGCTAGAGTCCGGACAGGGAGAGATACGCAGTATTTT	TRBJ2-3	NA	TRBV20-1	TRBD1
CASSQGWTDTQYF	TGTGCCAGCAGCCAAGGGTGGACAGATACGCAGTATTTT	TRBJ2-3	NA	TRBV3-1	NA
CSASGGNRNTYEQYF	TGCAGTGCTAGCGGGGGGAATCGCAATACCTACGAGCAGTACTTC	TRBJ2-7	NA	TRBV20-1	TRBD2
CASSQVSGPDYGYTF	TGTGCCAGCAGCCAAGTCTCAGGGCCAGACTATGGCTACACCTTC	TRBJ1-2	NA	TRBV4-2	NA
CASSDDRGRETQYF	TGTGCCAGCAGTGACGACAGGGGGAGGGAGACCCAGTACTTC	TRBJ2-5	NA	TRBV12-3/TRBV12-4	TRBD1
CSASSGDGVTEAFF	TGCAGTGCTAGCTCCGGGGATGGGGTCACTGAAGCTTTCTTT	TRBJ1-1	NA	TRBV20-1	NA